This T cell receptor beta chain was found in a study of control samples from healthy donors and cancer patients. The V gene end was trimmed by 4 bases and the J gene end by 4 bases; junction bases not matched to a gene: 6. Germline lookup yields CDR1 GTSNPN and CDR2 SVGIG (reference sequence). The CDR3 contains 13 residues. Profiled with immunoSEQ multiplex PCR; TCRdb holds only in-frame clones, not every one. The table lists under 150,000 clones, around 87% of them singletons. This clonotype was obtained from a woman aged 45-65 years with colorectal cancer. The rearrangement joins TRBV30 to TRBJ1-1, with 7 bases fitting TRBD1. Material: PBMCs. CDR3 in DNA: TGTGCCTGGATCCGACAGGGTTTCACTGAAGCTTTCTTT. Encoded protein: CAWIRQGFTEAFF.